The 22 T cell receptor beta chains in this list originate from one sample, sequenced in a study of a mutant IDH1 vaccine in newly diagnosed glioma. Using immunoSEQ multiplex PCR, the repertoire was profiled, and TCRdb retains in-frame clones only, with some absent. The sample holds roughly 70,000 clones, 65% to 85% seen once. Their antigen targets remain unknown. As for time point: week 11, during vaccination. Doses comprised 300 ug of mutant IDH1 20-mer peptide each, plus topical imiquimod. The material was PBMCs, obtained from a glioma patient whose treatment included an IDH1 peptide vaccine. The receptors come from a woman aged 45-60 years with glioma.

This clone has only a few counts. The CDR3 here is CASSTTTGKDGTEAFF. CDR3 coding DNA: TGCGCCAGCAGCACAACGACAGGGAAAGATGGGACTGAAGCTTTCTTT. The chain is built from TRBV5-1 and TRBJ1-1, with 7 positions matching TRBD1. The ends lost 4 bases at V and 5 bases at J; junction bases unmatched: 14. Looked up from germline, CDR1 is SGHRS and CDR2 is YFSETQ. The CDR3 sequence is 16 residues long.

This chain joins TRBV7-2 and TRBJ2-6; D remains ambiguous. The CDR3 is made up of 15 amino acids. The germline V and J ends were trimmed by 1 base and 1 base, with 5 bases remaining between them. CDR1 and CDR2 from the germline V gene are SGHTA and FQGNSA. The CDR3 here is CASSLGGSGANVLTF. CDR3 coding DNA: TGTGCCAGCAGCTTAGGGGGTTCTGGGGCCAACGTCCTGACTTTC. Drawing the rest from reference TRBV7-2 and TRBJ2-6, the complete variable domain is GAGVSQSPSNKVTEKGKDVELRCDPISGHTALYWYRQSLGQGLEFLIYFQGNSAPDKSGLPSDRFSAERTGGSVSTLTIQRTQQEDSAVYLCASSLGGSGANVLTFGAGSRLTVL.

V usage is TRBV5-8 and J usage is TRBJ2-3; D is possibly TRBD1 (6 bases). V gave up 0 bases and J gave up 3 bases, with 11 bases separating them. The germline CDR1 and CDR2 sequences are SGHTS and YDEGEE. CDR3 length equals 15 residues. CDR3 coding DNA: TGTGCCAGCAGCTTGGGGGACACGGATACAGATACGCAGTATTTT. Amino acids: CASSLGDTDTDTQYF.

The rearrangement joins TRBV6-5 to TRBJ1-5; the D gene is possibly TRBD1 (5 bases). This CDR3 spans 12 amino acids. Germline lookup yields CDR1 MNHEY and CDR2 SVGAGI. The V end lost 5 bases, the J end lost 11 bases, and 13 bases lay between the germline ends. The CDR3 here is CASSQPTGAQHF. CDR3 nucleotide sequence: TGTGCCAGCAGTCAGCCGACGGGGGCCCAGCATTTT.

The chain combines TRBV7-2 with TRBJ1-1; TRBD1 is a possible D gene (5 bases). CDR1 and CDR2 (germline): SGHTA, FQGNSA. Trimming took off 4 bases at V and 0 bases at J, with 9 bases between the two ends. There are 14 residues in the CDR3. CDR3: CASSSGLLNTEAFF. The CDR3 DNA reads as TGTGCCAGCAGCTCGGGACTCCTGAACACTGAAGCTTTCTTT. Full variable domain (outside the CDR3, taken from reference TRBV7-2 and TRBJ1-1): GAGVSQSPSNKVTEKGKDVELRCDPISGHTALYWYRQSLGQGLEFLIYFQGNSAPDKSGLPSDRFSAERTGGSVSTLTIQRTQQEDSAVYLCASSSGLLNTEAFFGQGTRLTVV.

V gene TRBV2 combines with J gene TRBJ1-2; possible D gene TRBD1, 5 bases. V lost 6 bases and J 4 bases, leaving 15 bases between the germline ends. Per the germline V gene, CDR1 is SNHLY and CDR2 is FYNNEI. The CDR3 runs to 14 residues. Here the CDR3 DNA reads TGTGCCAGCAGCCCTGGGGGAGGGGTCTATGGCTACACCTTC. Encoded protein: CASSPGGGVYGYTF. The variable domain in full, with the rest retrieved from reference TRBV2 and TRBJ1-2, is EPEVTQTPSHQVTQMGQEVILRCVPISNHLYFYWYRQILGQKVEFLVSFYNNEISEKSEIFDDQFSVERPDGSNFTLKIRSTKLEDSAMYFCASSPGGGVYGYTFGSGTRLTVV.

This chain connects TRBV5-1 to TRBJ2-7, with 10 bases aligning to TRBD1. CDR3 length: 14 residues. Germline loops: CDR1 SGHRS, CDR2 YFSETQ. V lost 5 bases to trimming and J lost 4 bases; unmatched junction nucleotides: 6. CDR3 DNA sequence: TGCGCCAGCAGACTCGGGACAGGGGAATACGAGCAGTACTTC. Its protein product is CASRLGTGEYEQYF. The entire variable domain, with the rest obtained from reference TRBV5-1 and TRBJ2-7, is as follows: KAGVTQTPRYLIKTRGQQVTLSCSPISGHRSVSWYQQTPGQGLQFLFEYFSETQRNKGNFPGRFSGRQFSNSRSEMNVSTLELGDSALYLCASRLGTGEYEQYFGPGTRLTVT.

This clone was counted a single time. V gene TRBV5-1 combines with J gene TRBJ1-2; possibly TRBD1 for D (5 bases). The germline V gene encodes CDR1 SGHRS and CDR2 YFSETQ. The CDR3 covers 15 residues. Trimming left V 0 bases short and J 6 bases short, with 15 bases between. The DNA for the CDR3 is TGCGCCAGCAGCTTGGAAAGAAGTAAGGGGAATGGCTACACCTTC. It is translated as CASSLERSKGNGYTF. Full variable domain (remainder filled in from reference TRBV5-1 and TRBJ1-2): KAGVTQTPRYLIKTRGQQVTLSCSPISGHRSVSWYQQTPGQGLQFLFEYFSETQRNKGNFPGRFSGRQFSNSRSEMNVSTLELGDSALYLCASSLERSKGNGYTFGSGTRLTVV.

The V call is TRBV7-2, the J call TRBJ2-7, with 9 bases matching TRBD2. V trimming: 5 bases; J trimming: 6 bases; junction bases outside the gene matches: 11. This CDR3 spans 15 amino acids. From germline, CDR1 is SGHTA and CDR2 FQGNSA. CDR3 loop: CASSRAGGGASEQYF. For the CDR3, the DNA is TGTGCCAGCAGCCGGGCGGGCGGGGGGGCGTCCGAGCAGTACTTC.

The chain couples TRBV15 to TRBJ2-7; D not resolved. This CDR3 spans 14 amino acids. V was pared by 0 bases and J by 3 bases, with 9 bases between. The V gene's germline CDR1 is LNHNV and CDR2 YYDKDF (reference sequence). CDR3 DNA sequence: TGTGCCACCAGCAGAGATCTCTCCAGCTACGAGCAGTACTTC. This translates into CATSRDLSSYEQYF.

The sample holds a few counts of this clone. The chain has TRBV27 and TRBJ2-7; either TRBD1 or TRBD2 may fit D (6 bases each). The CDR3 totals 13 residues. Germline V gene lookup returns CDR1 MNHEY and CDR2 SMNVEV (reference sequence). With 8 bases removed from V and 5 bases from J, the gap between germline ends came to 16 bases. CDR3 sequence: CASYTGRSDEQYF. CDR3 bases: TGTGCCAGCTACACAGGGAGGAGCGACGAGCAGTACTTC.

The V gene is TRBV6-1, the J gene TRBJ2-2, with D possibly being TRBD1 (6 bases). Trimming shortened V by 6 bases and J by 0 bases, and 11 bases separated the two germline ends. The CDR3 consists of 15 residues. Per the germline V gene, CDR1 is MNHNS and CDR2 is SASEGT. CDR3 in amino acids: CASRVGGSNTGELFF. Here the CDR3 DNA reads TGTGCCAGCAGGGTAGGGGGATCGAACACCGGGGAGCTGTTTTTT.

Judged by abundance, this clone is medium-sized (0.01 to 0.1%). This chain joins TRBV6-1 and TRBJ2-7; 10 bases align to TRBD2. The ends lost 1 base at V and 0 bases at J; junction bases unmatched: 0. Per the germline V gene, CDR1 is MNHNS and CDR2 is SASEGT. The CDR3 totals 15 residues. The CDR3 region has the DNA TGTGCCAGCAGTGAAGGGACTAGCGGCTCCTACGAGCAGTACTTC. Its protein product is CASSEGTSGSYEQYF.

This clone has just one count. CDR3 bases: TGTGCCAGCAGCTCGCTCTCTGGGGCCAACGTCCTGACTTTC. This codes for CASSSLSGANVLTF. The V gene is TRBV7-8, the J gene TRBJ2-6; D is unresolved. V was trimmed by 4 bases and J by 0 bases, leaving 4 bases between them. Germline V gene data show CDR1 as SGHVS and CDR2 as FQNEAQ. There are 14 residues in the CDR3. Full variable domain (missing parts from reference TRBV7-8 and TRBJ2-6): GAGVSQSPRYKVAKRGQDVALRCDPISGHVSLFWYQQALGQGPEFLTYFQNEAQLDKSGLPSDRFFAERPEGSVSTLKIQRTQQEDSAVYLCASSSLSGANVLTFGAGSRLTVL.

This rearrangement joins TRBV19 to TRBJ1-2; 7 bases map to TRBD1. Germline V CDR1 and CDR2: LNHDA, SQIVND (reference sequence). The J segment lost 4 bases and the V segment lost 5 bases, leaving 19 bases of the junction unmatched. The CDR3 is 18 residues long. The chain's CDR3 is CASSHGGGQLSDFYGYTF. CDR3 DNA: TGTGCCAGTAGTCACGGTGGGGGACAGCTATCTGATTTCTATGGCTACACCTTC.

The genes are TRBV27 and TRBJ1-6, with 8 bases aligning to TRBD1. The length of the CDR3 is 14 residues. Germline lookup yields CDR1 MNHEY and CDR2 SMNVEV (reference sequence). V shed 5 bases, J shed 9 bases, and the junction held 6 bases outside the gene matches. The CDR3 DNA reads TGTGCCAGCAGTCCTGACAGGGGAAGTTCACCCCTCCACTTT. Protein sequence: CASSPDRGSSPLHF.

The chain is built from TRBV6-1 and TRBJ1-5, with a tentative D call TRBD1 (5 bases). Germline CDR1 MNHNS, CDR2 SASEGT. CDR3 size: 15 residues. V was pared by 6 bases and J by 0 bases, with 12 bases between. The CDR3 coding sequence is TGTGCCAGCAGACGGGCAGGGAGTAGCAATCAGCCCCAGCATTTT. This codes for CASRRAGSSNQPQHF.

V gene TRBV4-1 combines with J gene TRBJ1-5; D not certain. CDR1 and CDR2 from the germline V gene are MGHRA and YSYEKL. The germline V and J ends were trimmed by 0 bases and 4 bases, with 16 bases remaining between them. The CDR3 has 17 amino acids. CDR3 DNA: TGCGCCAGCAGCCAAGATCAAATTACACGAAAGAATCAGCCCCAGCATTTT. Protein product: CASSQDQITRKNQPQHF.

The V gene is TRBV19, the J gene TRBJ1-2, with D possibly being TRBD1 (5 bases). The V gene lost 8 bases and the J gene lost 6 bases, with 19 bases spanning the gap. CDR1 is LNHDA and CDR2 is SQIVND in the germline V gene (reference sequence). The CDR3 is made up of 14 amino acids. DNA for the CDR3: TGTGCCAGTTCGGAGTTAAGGGGTCTCCATGGCTACACCTTC. This codes for CASSELRGLHGYTF.

The chain links TRBV27 to TRBJ1-4; possibly TRBD1 for D (6 bases). The CDR3 consists of 15 residues. V lost 0 bases and J lost 5, with 10 bases in between. Germline CDR1 and CDR2: MNHEY and SMNVEV (reference sequence). The CDR3 loop is CASSLSRGGNEKLFF. For the CDR3, the DNA is TGTGCCAGCAGTTTATCGAGAGGGGGAAATGAAAAACTGTTTTTT.

CDR3 residues: CASSSGVEETQYF. The CDR3 DNA sequence: TGTGCCAGCAGCTCCGGGGTAGAAGAGACCCAGTACTTC. V gene TRBV5-5 combines with J gene TRBJ2-5, with D possibly TRBD2 on 5 matching bases. Trimming removed 3 bases from V and 3 bases from J, with 9 bases in between. There are 13 residues in the CDR3. Germline V gives CDR1 SGHKS, CDR2 YYEKEE (reference sequence).

The chain uses TRBV9 and TRBJ2-3, with D possibly being TRBD1 (6 bases). The CDR3 is 14 residues long. The V end was cut by 3 bases, the J end by 5 bases, with 13 bases between. Looked up from germline, CDR1 is SGDLS and CDR2 is YYNGEE. The CDR3 DNA follows: TGTGCCAGCAGCGCGCACAGGGTTGAAGATACGCAGTATTTT. Amino acids: CASSAHRVEDTQYF.